This is a list of T cell receptor beta chains from one sample in a study of neoadjuvant anti-PD-1 for oral cavity cancer. The method was immunoSEQ multiplex PCR; TCRdb's version includes in-frame clones alone and lacks a portion of them. The table lists about 16,000 clones, around 69% of them singletons, with over 2% in the top ten. The source was PBMCs, collected before nivolumab (anti-PD-1) treatment. Receptors originate from a person aged 35-80 years with oral cavity squamous cell carcinoma. Each CDR3 is given with its conserved first and last residue. The D gene is left open where the match is weak. Expanded clones are given a class, and other clones once, few, many or no size at all.

J gene,clone size,D gene,V gene,CDR3 length,CDR3 protein,CDR3 DNA
TRBJ2-1,NA,NA,TRBV29-1,12,CSVAEQGNEQFF,TGCAGCGTTGCTGAACAGGGAAATGAGCAGTTCTTC
TRBJ2-3,NA,NA,TRBV6-1,14,CASSRTILTDTQYF,TGTGCCAGCAGCAGGACTATTCTCACAGATACGCAGTATTTT
TRBJ2-3,NA,NA,TRBV27,13,CASSYKGKDTQYF,TGTGCCAGCAGTTATAAGGGAAAAGATACGCAGTATTTT
TRBJ2-7,NA,NA,TRBV30,15,CAWSHPQGSSYEQYF,TGTGCCTGGAGCCACCCGCAGGGAAGCTCCTACGAGCAGTACTTC
TRBJ2-7,NA,NA,TRBV10-3,14,CAISESGASYEQYF,TGTGCCATCAGTGAGTCCGGGGCCTCCTACGAGCAGTACTTC
TRBJ2-7,NA,TRBD2,TRBV5-6,15,CASSWELAGVREQYF,TGTGCCAGCAGCTGGGAGCTAGCGGGAGTACGCGAGCAGTACTTC
TRBJ2-2,NA,NA,TRBV9,13,CASSVGGTGELFF,TGTGCCAGCAGCGTCGGGGGCACCGGGGAGCTGTTTTTT
TRBJ2-1,few,NA,TRBV5-1,12,CASSSSGHEQFF,TGCGCCAGCAGCTCCTCGGGCCATGAGCAGTTCTTC
TRBJ2-3,NA,TRBD1,TRBV6-1,15,CASSEGTGHTDTQYF,TGTGCCAGCAGTGAAGGGACAGGGCACACAGATACGCAGTATTTT
TRBJ2-7,NA,NA,TRBV28,13,CASSRGRGYEQYF,TGTGCCAGCAGTCGCGGTCGGGGCTACGAGCAGTACTTC
TRBJ2-3,NA,TRBD2,TRBV20-1,11,CSAGTTNTQYF,TGCAGTGCTGGGACTACAAACACGCAGTATTTT
TRBJ1-4,NA,TRBD1,TRBV5-1,15,CASSLDQGGHEKLFF,TGCGCCAGCAGCTTGGACCAGGGGGGGCATGAAAAACTGTTTTTT
TRBJ2-5,NA,TRBD2,TRBV25-1,15,CASSRGLAGVETQYF,TGTGCCAGCAGTAGAGGGCTAGCGGGAGTTGAGACCCAGTACTTC
TRBJ2-1,NA,NA,TRBV5-6,15,CASSLGRGPINEQFF,TGTGCCAGCAGCTTGGGGCGGGGTCCTATAAATGAGCAGTTCTTC
TRBJ2-7,NA,TRBD2,TRBV7-8,13,CASSLREGGEQYF,TGTGCCAGCAGCTTAAGGGAGGGCGGCGAGCAGTACTTC
TRBJ1-5,NA,NA,TRBV6-1,17,CASSGAQGENSNQPQHF,TGTGCCAGCAGTGGGGCACAGGGAGAGAATAGCAATCAGCCCCAGCATTTT
TRBJ1-4,NA,NA,TRBV5-6,15,CASSLRGAGNEKLFF,TGTGCCAGCAGCTTGAGGGGGGCGGGTAATGAAAAACTGTTTTTT
TRBJ1-1,NA,NA,TRBV5-1,16,CASSLQAQSANTEAFF,TGCGCCAGCAGCTTGCAGGCACAGTCGGCGAACACTGAAGCTTTCTTT
TRBJ2-7,NA,NA,TRBV28,11,CASSSSREQYF,TGTGCCAGCAGTTCGAGTCGCGAGCAGTACTTC
TRBJ1-5,few,NA,TRBV27,13,CAAGRGENQPQHF,TGTGCCGCCGGGCGGGGGGAGAATCAGCCCCAGCATTTT
TRBJ1-4,NA,NA,TRBV5-1,13,CASSFDIGEKLFF,TGCGCCAGCAGCTTTGACATTGGTGAAAAACTGTTTTTT
TRBJ2-3,once,TRBD2,TRBV27,16,CASSWALAGGTDTQYF,TGTGCCAGCAGTTGGGCACTAGCGGGAGGAACAGATACGCAGTATTTT
TRBJ2-6,few,NA,TRBV19,13,CASRASGANVLTF,TGTGCCAGTAGGGCCTCTGGGGCCAACGTCCTGACTTTC
TRBJ2-3,NA,TRBD2,TRBV5-1,18,CASSPEGLAGGLGDTQYF,TGCGCCAGCAGCCCAGAAGGTCTAGCGGGAGGGCTGGGAGATACGCAGTATTTT
TRBJ2-7,NA,TRBD1,TRBV27,14,CASSAGTGVYEQYF,TGTGCCAGCAGTGCCGGGACAGGAGTCTACGAGCAGTACTTC
TRBJ1-1,NA,NA,TRBV19,13,CASSMQENTEAFF,TGTGCCAGTAGTATGCAGGAGAACACTGAAGCTTTCTTT
TRBJ1-1,NA,NA,TRBV27,11,CASRKNTEAFF,TGTGCCAGCAGGAAGAACACTGAAGCTTTCTTT